The 19 T cell receptor beta chains given below trace back to one sample, sequenced in a study of T cell changes during pregnancy in multiple sclerosis. Method: immunoSEQ multiplex PCR; TCRdb's copy keeps in-frame clones and lacks some. Among 75,000 to 80,000 clones, around 93% were seen once, and the ten largest hold about 0.8%. The sequenced sample was peripheral blood, obtained in the second trimester of pregnancy. These receptors came from a female donor in good health, enrolled as a control in a pregnancy study.

V usage is TRBV30 and J usage is TRBJ2-7, with D hard to call. This CDR3 spans 14 amino acids. V gave up 0 bases and J gave up 5 bases, with 14 bases separating them. CDR1 is GTSNPN, CDR2 SVGIG, per germline (reference sequence). In nucleotides, the CDR3 is TGTGCCTGGAGTGTACTTGCACCGTCGGACGAGCAGTACTTC. It translates to CAWSVLAPSDEQYF.

The gene calls are TRBV2 and TRBJ1-1; TRBD1 might be the D (6 bases). CDR3 length equals 16 residues. Looked up from germline, CDR1 is SNHLY and CDR2 is FYNNEI. With 6 bases removed from V and 1 base from J, the gap between germline ends came to 18 bases. The CDR3 nucleotides are TGTGCCAGCAGGGGTCTACAGGGAAGGGCGAACACTGAAGCTTTCTTT. Translating it yields CASRGLQGRANTEAFF.

V is TRBV18 and J is TRBJ2-1; D is possibly TRBD1 (6 bases). The V end lost 3 bases, the J end lost 7 bases, and 13 bases lay between the germline ends. Germline V gene sequence: CDR1 KGHSH, CDR2 LQKENI. The CDR3 runs to 14 residues. CDR3 DNA sequence: TGTGCCAGCTCACCCAACCTGGACAGAAATGAGCAGTTCTTC. Its protein is CASSPNLDRNEQFF.

The rearrangement links TRBV4-2 to TRBJ1-2; 11 bases are a match to TRBD1. V shed 1 base, J shed 7 bases, and the junction held 2 bases outside the gene matches. Germline V gives CDR1 LGHNA, CDR2 YNFKEQ. There are 14 residues in the CDR3. In nucleotides, the CDR3 is TGTGCCAGCAGCCAAGGGACAGGGGGCGGTGGCTACACCTTC. Translation gives CASSQGTGGGGYTF.

CDR3 in amino acids: CASSQSGVLGEKLFF. In DNA, the CDR3 is TGTGCCAGCAGCCAATCGGGGGTTTTAGGGGAAAAACTGTTTTTT. The chain joins TRBV4-2 to TRBJ1-4, with D possibly matching TRBD1 (5 bases). Trimming left V 2 bases short and J 8 bases short, with 15 bases between. The CDR3 is made up of 15 amino acids. Germline CDR1 and CDR2: LGHNA and YNFKEQ.

The V call is TRBV5-4, the J call TRBJ2-1; 7 bases align to TRBD2. The CDR3 contains 14 residues. CDR1 and CDR2 (germline): SGHNT, YYREEE (reference sequence). J gave up 4 bases and V 5 bases, and 6 bases lay outside the gene matches. CDR3 sequence: CASRAGPTYNEQFF. The CDR3 coding sequence is TGTGCCAGCAGAGCGGGACCTACGTACAATGAGCAGTTCTTC. The full variable domain, rest sourced from reference TRBV5-4 and TRBJ2-1, is ETGVTQSPTHLIKTRGQQVTLRCSSQSGHNTVSWYQQALGQGPQFIFQYYREEENGRGNFPPRFSGLQFPNYSSELNVNALELDDSALYLCASRAGPTYNEQFFGPGTRLTVL.

The chain joins TRBV10-3 to TRBJ2-7; TRBD2 might be the D (6 bases). The V and J ends lost 8 bases and 4 bases respectively, with 15 bases between them. The CDR3 extends over 13 amino acids. From germline, CDR1 is ENHRY and CDR2 SYGVKD. The CDR3 reads CAISGGSGYEQYF. DNA for the CDR3: TGTGCCATCTCTGGGGGGTCGGGATACGAGCAGTACTTC.

This CDR3 is CASSQEYVFNYGYTF. CDR3 sequence (DNA): TGCGCCAGCAGCCAAGAGTATGTATTTAACTATGGCTACACCTTC. The chain is built from TRBV4-3 and TRBJ1-2; D is ambiguous. Germline-derived CDR1 and CDR2 are LGHNA and YSLEER. V dropped 0 bases and J dropped 1 base, with 9 bases sitting between them. The CDR3 contains 15 residues.

The genes are TRBV19 and TRBJ1-2; 7 bases line up with TRBD1. The length of the CDR3 is 14 residues. Germline-derived CDR1 and CDR2 are LNHDA and SQIVND (reference sequence). Unmatched junction bases numbered 6, after V lost 6 bases and J lost 2 bases. The CDR3 bases are TGTGCCAGTAGGAGGGACAGCTTGAACTATGGCTACACCTTC. The encoded protein is CASRRDSLNYGYTF.

Worth noting for this clone: Other DNA sequences in this specimen translate into the identical CDR3. The V and J genes are TRBV2 and TRBJ2-7; D is possibly TRBD2 (6 bases). The V gene lost 2 bases and the J gene lost 0 bases, with 11 bases spanning the gap. The germline V gene encodes CDR1 SNHLY and CDR2 FYNNEI. The CDR3 sequence is 15 residues long. This chain's CDR3 is CASSERGSHSYEQYF. The CDR3 DNA sequence: TGTGCCAGCAGTGAACGGGGGAGTCACTCCTACGAGCAGTACTTC.

The V gene is TRBV30, the J gene TRBJ1-1; 7 nucleotides line up with TRBD1. The CDR3 spans 13 residues. The J segment lost 4 bases and the V segment lost 1 base, leaving 3 bases of the junction unmatched. CDR1 and CDR2 from the germline V gene are GTSNPN and SVGIG (reference sequence). In DNA form, the CDR3 reads TGTGCCTGGAGTGGTTCAGGGGGCACTGAAGCTTTCTTT. Its protein is CAWSGSGGTEAFF.

The rearrangement joins TRBV7-3 to TRBJ2-3; D not resolved. Trimming stripped 5 bases from V and 0 bases from J, with 9 bases between. There are 14 residues in the CDR3. Germline V CDR1 and CDR2: SGHTA, FQGTGA. The DNA for the CDR3 is TGTGCCAGCAGCGTATCACATAGCACAGATACGCAGTATTTT. Amino acids: CASSVSHSTDTQYF. Combining the CDR3 with reference TRBV7-3 and TRBJ2-3 gives the whole variable domain GAGVSQTPSNKVTEKGKYVELRCDPISGHTALYWYRQSLGQGPEFLIYFQGTGAADDSGLPNDRFFAVRPEGSVSTLKIQRTERGDSAVYLCASSVSHSTDTQYFGPGTRLTVL.

The V gene is TRBV5-1, the J gene TRBJ2-7; the match to TRBD2 covers 8 bases. V lost 3 bases to trimming and J lost 3 bases; unmatched junction nucleotides: 5. CDR1 and CDR2 (germline): SGHRS, YFSETQ. This CDR3 is 14 amino acids long. The CDR3, as DNA: TGCGCCAGCAGCTGGCGGGGGGCCCACTACGAGCAGTACTTC. It translates to CASSWRGAHYEQYF.

V gene TRBV7-9 combines with J gene TRBJ2-3; no firm D call. The germline V and J ends were trimmed by 3 bases and 1 base, with 14 bases remaining between them. CDR3 size: 16 residues. Germline V gene data show CDR1 as SEHNR and CDR2 as FQNEAQ (reference sequence). CDR3 nucleotide sequence: TGTGCCAGCAGCTTGGGCATCACATCCGGCACAGATACGCAGTATTTT. This gives the protein CASSLGITSGTDTQYF.

This clone was picked up one time. The chain carries TRBV5-1 and TRBJ2-1, with 8 positions matching TRBD2. V dropped 4 bases and J dropped 0; count of bases not matched to a gene: 3. The CDR3 is 15 amino acids. Looked up from germline, CDR1 is SGHRS and CDR2 is YFSETQ. In nucleotides, the CDR3 is TGCGCCAGCAGCCTCACTAGCGGCTCCTACAATGAGCAGTTCTTC. Translating it yields CASSLTSGSYNEQFF.

This chain uses TRBV19 with TRBJ2-5, with 7 nucleotides matching TRBD1. The J call may not be correct, given that the DNA end is closer to TRBJ2-7. The CDR3 runs 15 residues. Germline V gene data show CDR1 as LNHDA and CDR2 as SQIVND (reference sequence). The CDR3 DNA sequence: TGTGCCAGTAGTCCCCGGACAGGTCAAGGGTTCGAGCAGTACTTC. This gives the protein CASSPRTGQGFEQYF.

The chain has TRBV7-9 and TRBJ1-4; weak D call: TRBD1 (5 bases). CDR3 length: 14 residues. CDR1 SEHNR and CDR2 FQNEAQ come from the germline V gene (reference sequence). V dropped 3 bases and J dropped 5 bases, with 10 bases sitting between them. In nucleotides, the CDR3 is TGTGCCAGCAGCTTGGGGGGGGGAAATGAAAAACTGTTTTTT. This gives the protein CASSLGGGNEKLFF.

The rearrangement uses TRBV7-2 and TRBJ2-7; D uncertain. CDR1 is SGHTA, CDR2 FQGNSA, per germline. V was shortened by 4 bases and J by 3 bases, with 7 bases between the two germline ends. The CDR3 is 12 amino acids. CDR3 DNA sequence: TGTGCCAGCAGCTCAAGCATCTACGAGCAGTACTTC. As protein: CASSSSIYEQYF.

The V and J genes are TRBV4-3 and TRBJ2-1, with D possibly being TRBD1 (5 bases). The CDR3 totals 17 residues. Deletions cut 0 bases from V and 2 bases from J, with 14 bases between. Per germline, CDR1 LGHNA and CDR2 YSLEER. The CDR3 sequence is CASSQDRRQGPYNEQFF. CDR3 in DNA: TGCGCCAGCAGCCAAGATCGTCGTCAGGGTCCCTACAATGAGCAGTTCTTC.